This T cell receptor beta chain originates from a study of cytomegalovirus exposure and HLA in healthy donors. Study observations and caveats: The records held CMV serostatus as the only immune exposure information.

It was with 60 Vbeta and 13 Jbeta primers that the PCR ran. Some clones are missing from TCRdb's copy, which holds only in-frame ones; the method was immunoSEQ multiplex PCR. The repertoire has over 150,000 clones, 75% to 85% of them found once; the top ten carry approximately 1.5%. Note on this clone: Antigen specificity is unknown.

The CDR3 has 14 amino acids. The germline CDR1 and CDR2 sequences are GTSNPN and SVGIG (reference sequence). V shed 5 bases and J shed 3 bases, with 16 bases lying between them. Material for sequencing was PBMCs. This sequence originates from a woman aged 25 to 39 in good health and CMV-seropositive. The chain carries TRBV30 and TRBJ1-1; perhaps TRBD1 as D (5 bases). The CDR3 DNA sequence: TGTGCCTGGTTTCTAGGGGCCGCGCACACTGAAGCTTTCTTT. It translates to CAWFLGAAHTEAFF.